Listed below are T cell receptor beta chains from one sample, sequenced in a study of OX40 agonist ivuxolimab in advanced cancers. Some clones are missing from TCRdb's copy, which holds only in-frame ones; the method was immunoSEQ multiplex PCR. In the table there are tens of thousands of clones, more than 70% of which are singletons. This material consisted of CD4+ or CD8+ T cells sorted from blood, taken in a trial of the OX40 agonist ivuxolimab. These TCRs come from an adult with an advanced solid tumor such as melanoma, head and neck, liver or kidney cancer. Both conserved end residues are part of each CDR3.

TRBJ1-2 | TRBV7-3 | CASSPQPGTGSGYTF
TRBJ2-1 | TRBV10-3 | CAITPSGGPGDEQFF
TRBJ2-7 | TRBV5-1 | CASSGSSYEQYF
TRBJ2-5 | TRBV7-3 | CASSERREETQYF
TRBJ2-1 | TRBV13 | CASSARQGAYNEQFF
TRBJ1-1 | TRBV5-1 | CASSLWGAGTEAFF
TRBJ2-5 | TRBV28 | CASSSPGQSDETQYF
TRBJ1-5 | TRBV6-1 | CASSEFHLRVVQGTFLCQPQHF
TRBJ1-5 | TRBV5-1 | CASSPGTGYNQPQHF
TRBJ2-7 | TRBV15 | CATSRGAGGEKYF
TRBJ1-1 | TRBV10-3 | CAISRREQGLDTEAFF
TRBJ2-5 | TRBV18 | CASSPPSRVAGGQETQYF
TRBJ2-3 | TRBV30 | CAWGGPTQYF
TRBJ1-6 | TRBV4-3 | CASSQEWRQDYSPLHF
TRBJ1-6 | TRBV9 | CASSVEGRDSPLHF
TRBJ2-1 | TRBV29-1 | CSVLSGKRYNEQFF
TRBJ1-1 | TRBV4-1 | CASSQFGVGNTEAFF
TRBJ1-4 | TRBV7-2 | CASSTTGVGEKLFF
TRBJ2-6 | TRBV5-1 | CASSLPVYGANVLTF
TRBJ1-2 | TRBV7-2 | CASSQTTGYGYTF
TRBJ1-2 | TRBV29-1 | CSALRRTMDGYTF
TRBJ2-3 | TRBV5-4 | CASTSGRVRSTDTQYF
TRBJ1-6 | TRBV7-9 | CASSRDDSPLHF
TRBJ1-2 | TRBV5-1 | CASSPDTSNYGYTF
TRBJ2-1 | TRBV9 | CASSVGGPTSSYNEQFF
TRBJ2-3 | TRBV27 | CASKGPGGTDTQYF
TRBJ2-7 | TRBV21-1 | CASSIYEQYF
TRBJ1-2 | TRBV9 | CASSPTGPRGLYGYTF
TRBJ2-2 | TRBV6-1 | CASRDWGELFF
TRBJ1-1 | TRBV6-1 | CASSAGTGLEAFF
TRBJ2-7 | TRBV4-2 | CASSQVTSVNSYEQYF
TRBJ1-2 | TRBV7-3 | CASSLTRTAYGYTF
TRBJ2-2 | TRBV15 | CATSPRGRGTGELFF